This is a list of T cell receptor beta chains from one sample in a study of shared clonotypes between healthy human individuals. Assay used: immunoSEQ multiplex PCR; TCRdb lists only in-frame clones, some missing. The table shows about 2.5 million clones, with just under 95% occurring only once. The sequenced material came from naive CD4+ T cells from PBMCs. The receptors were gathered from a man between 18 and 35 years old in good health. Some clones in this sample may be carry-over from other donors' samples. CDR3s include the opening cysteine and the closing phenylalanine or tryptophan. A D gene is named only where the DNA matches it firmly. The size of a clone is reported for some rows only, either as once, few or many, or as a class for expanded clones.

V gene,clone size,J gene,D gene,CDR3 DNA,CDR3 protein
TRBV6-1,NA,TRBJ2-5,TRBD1,TGTGCCAGCAGCCGCGGGACAGGGGGGATGGAGACCCAGTACTTC,CASSRGTGGMETQYF
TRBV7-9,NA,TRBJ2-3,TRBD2,TGTGCCAGCAGCTTAGCGGGAGGGCTAACCAATACGCAGTATTTT,CASSLAGGLTNTQYF
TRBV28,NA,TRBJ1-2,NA,TGTGCCAGCAGCACCCCAGGGGACAACTATGGCTACACCTTC,CASSTPGDNYGYTF
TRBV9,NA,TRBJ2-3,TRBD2,TGTGCCAGCAGCGTCTTGGGGGGGATTAGCACAGATACGCAGTATTTT,CASSVLGGISTDTQYF
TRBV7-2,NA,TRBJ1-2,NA,TGTGCCAGCTCGCCGACAGTGGTCTATGGCTACACCTTC,CASSPTVVYGYTF
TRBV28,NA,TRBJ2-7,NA,TGTGCCAGCAGTGCTCAGGGAGAAGAGCAGTACTTC,CASSAQGEEQYF
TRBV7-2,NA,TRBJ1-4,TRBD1,TGTGCCAGCAGCACCTACGCGACAGGGAAGCATGAAAAACTGTTTTTT,CASSTYATGKHEKLFF
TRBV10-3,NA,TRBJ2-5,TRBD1,TGTGCCATCAGTGAGTCCAGGGGGCTAGAAGAGACCCAGTACTTC,CAISESRGLEETQYF
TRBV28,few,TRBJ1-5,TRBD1,TGTGCCAGCAGTTTGATTGGACAGGGGTTTCAGCCCCAGCATTTT,CASSLIGQGFQPQHF
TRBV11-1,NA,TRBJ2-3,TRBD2,TGTGCCAGCAGCGAATTTAGCGGGATAGAGTCAGATACGCAGTATTTT,CASSEFSGIESDTQYF
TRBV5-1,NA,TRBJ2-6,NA,TGCGCCAGCAGCGGAAACCCCTCTAGCTCTGGGGCCAACGTCCTGACTTTC,CASSGNPSSSGANVLTF
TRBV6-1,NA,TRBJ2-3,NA,TGTGCCAGCAGTGGCCAGGGATTCGCAGATACGCAGTATTTT,CASSGQGFADTQYF
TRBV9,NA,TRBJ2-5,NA,TGTGCCAGCAGCGTGGGGTCCGAGGAGACCCAGTACTTC,CASSVGSEETQYF
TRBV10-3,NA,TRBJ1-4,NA,TGTGCCATCAGCGACGGGACGCTCTCGGGTGAAAAACTGTTTTTT,CAISDGTLSGEKLFF
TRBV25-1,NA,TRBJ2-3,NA,TGTGCCAGCAGTGAAGGGGGGCGGCCAGATACGCAGTATTTT,CASSEGGRPDTQYF
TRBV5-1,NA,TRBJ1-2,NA,TGCGCCAGCAGCTTGCAGGGTCCCCACTATGGCTACACCTTC,CASSLQGPHYGYTF
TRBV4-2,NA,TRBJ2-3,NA,TGTGCCAGCAGCCAAGATAGGGACTCCCGCGCGGCAGATACGCAGTATTTT,CASSQDRDSRAADTQYF
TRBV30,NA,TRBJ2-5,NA,TGTGCCTGGACAGGGTCCCTCCAAGAGACCCAGTACTTC,CAWTGSLQETQYF
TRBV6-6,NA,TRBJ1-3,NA,TGTGCCAGCAGTCCCGGGCCCCGGGGGTGGAGAAACACCATATATTTT,CASSPGPRGWRNTIYF
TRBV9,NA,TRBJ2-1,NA,TGTGCCAGCAGCGTAGCTCCTAGCGCGAGCTCCTACAATGAGCAGTTCTTC,CASSVAPSASSYNEQFF
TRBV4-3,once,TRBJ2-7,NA,TGCGCCAGCAGCCAAGAGCAGGGCTACGAGCAGTACTTC,CASSQEQGYEQYF
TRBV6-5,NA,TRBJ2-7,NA,TGTGCCAGCCGCAGTCTTGATGGCCACGAGCAGTACTTC,CASRSLDGHEQYF
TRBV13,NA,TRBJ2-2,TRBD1,TGTGCCAGCAGCTTCAGGGGGCGGGACACCGGGGAGCTGTTTTTT,CASSFRGRDTGELFF
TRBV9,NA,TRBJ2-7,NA,TGTGCCAGCAGCCCCAGAGGCGCCCTGGACGAGCAGTACTTC,CASSPRGALDEQYF
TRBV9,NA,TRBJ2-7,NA,TGTGCCAGCAGCGTAGGGCCGTCCTACGAGCAGTACTTC,CASSVGPSYEQYF
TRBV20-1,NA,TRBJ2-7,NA,TGCAGTGCTGGTAGGGGGTACGAGCAGTACTTC,CSAGRGYEQYF
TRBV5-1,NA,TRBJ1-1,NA,TGCGCCAGCAGCTTGGAGGGACAAAACACTGAAGCTTTCTTT,CASSLEGQNTEAFF
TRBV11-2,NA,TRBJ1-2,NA,TGTGCCAGCAGCTTACTACCAGGGGTTGGCTACACCTTC,CASSLLPGVGYTF
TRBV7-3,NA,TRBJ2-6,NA,TGTGCCAGCAGCTTGGGAGCTGGGGCCAACGTCCTGACTTTC,CASSLGAGANVLTF
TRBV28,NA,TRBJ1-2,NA,TGTGCCAGCAGTTTCCTCCCAGGGTATGGCTACACCTTC,CASSFLPGYGYTF
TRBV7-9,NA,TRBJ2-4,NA,TGTGCCAGCAGCCTAGCGCCGCCTAGAGGGCTCTTAAGGCCTAACATTCAGTACTTC,CASSLAPPRGLLRPNIQYF
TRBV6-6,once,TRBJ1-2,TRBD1,TGTGCCAGCATTGGACAGGGGCAAGTTGGCTACACCTTC,CASIGQGQVGYTF
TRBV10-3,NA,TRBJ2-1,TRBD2,TGTGCCATCATGGAAGCGGGAGCTCTTGAGCAGTTCTTC,CAIMEAGALEQFF